This is a list of T cell receptor beta chains from one sample in a study of cytomegalovirus exposure and HLA in healthy donors. Method: immunoSEQ multiplex PCR; TCRdb's copy keeps in-frame clones and lacks some. The sample lists some 200,000 clones; about 85% were seen once. The sequenced material came from PBMCs. Receptors were obtained from a man in his fifties in good health and CMV-seronegative. The CDR3 runs from the conserved cysteine through the conserved F or W. Fields, in order: V gene, J gene, D gene, clone size, CDR3 protein, CDR3 DNA. The D gene is left open where the match is weak. Expanded clones are given a class, and other clones once, few, many or no size at all.

>TRBV18|TRBJ1-5|NA|NA
CASSPLYNNQPQHF
TGTGCCAGCTCACCTTTGTACAACAATCAGCCCCAGCATTTT
>TRBV15|TRBJ1-1|TRBD1|NA
CATSGYRGNTEAFF
TGTGCCACCAGCGGTTACAGGGGGAACACTGAAGCTTTCTTT
>TRBV4-1|TRBJ2-6|NA|NA
CASRLTLSGANVLTF
TGCGCCAGCAGATTGACACTCTCGGGGGCCAACGTCCTGACTTTC
>TRBV5-6|TRBJ2-1|NA|NA
CASSFSYEQFF
TGTGCCAGCAGCTTTTCGTATGAGCAGTTCTTC
>TRBV9|TRBJ2-6|TRBD1|NA
CASNSPGQSSGANVLTF
TGTGCCAGCAATAGCCCGGGACAGTCTTCCGGGGCCAACGTCCTGACTTTC
>TRBV7-8|TRBJ2-7|NA|NA
CASSIGDTTYEQYF
TGTGCCAGCAGTATAGGGGACACCACCTACGAGCAGTACTTC
>TRBV9|TRBJ2-7|NA|NA
CASSPQTGVPYEQYF
TGTGCCAGCAGCCCTCAAACGGGGGTACCCTACGAGCAGTACTTC
>TRBV27|TRBJ1-4|TRBD1|NA
CASSYYRGGEKLFF
TGTGCCAGCAGTTACTACAGGGGTGGTGAAAAACTGTTTTTT
>TRBV27|TRBJ1-6|NA|few
CASSLMGGAGINSPLHF
TGTGCCAGCAGTTTAATGGGAGGGGCAGGGATTAATTCACCCCTCCACTTT
>TRBV1|TRBJ1-4|NA|many
CTSSQDPGGKLFF
TGCACCAGCAGCCAAGATCCAGGGGGGAAACTGTTTTTT
>TRBV7-9|TRBJ2-1|NA|few
CSSSALLENEQFF
TGTTCCAGCAGCGCACTACTAGAGAATGAGCAGTTCTTC
>TRBV4-1|TRBJ2-7|TRBD2|NA
CASSQHSGGPSQQYF
TGCGCCAGCAGCCAACATAGCGGGGGACCTTCTCAGCAGTACTTC
>TRBV2|TRBJ1-2|NA|NA
CASRQGRADNYGYTF
TGTGCCAGCAGACAAGGGAGGGCAGATAACTATGGCTACACCTTC
>TRBV30|TRBJ1-2|TRBD1|NA
CAWSRDRDTTYTF
TGTGCCTGGTCCCGGGACAGGGATACGACGTACACCTTC
>TRBV18|TRBJ2-3|NA|NA
CASSPRGVDPDTQYF
TGTGCCAGCTCACCAAGGGGTGTCGACCCAGATACGCAGTATTTT
>TRBV11-3|TRBJ2-5|NA|NA
CASSFLRVRETQYF
TGTGCCAGCAGCTTCCTCAGGGTCAGGGAGACCCAGTACTTC
>TRBV19|TRBJ1-3|NA|few
CASTAGGYSGNTIYF
TGTGCCAGTACCGCGGGGGGTTACTCTGGAAACACCATATATTTT
>TRBV10-3|TRBJ2-7|NA|NA
CASRMGREEQYF
TGTGCCAGCAGGATGGGTCGGGAGGAGCAGTACTTC
>TRBV4-1|TRBJ2-3|NA|NA
CASSLSSNTDTQYF
TGCGCCAGCAGCCTAAGCTCTAACACAGATACGCAGTATTTT
>TRBV2|TRBJ2-2|NA|NA
CASSDTPPNTGELFF
TGTGCCAGCAGTGACACACCTCCGAACACCGGGGAGCTGTTTTTT
>TRBV19|TRBJ1-2|TRBD1|NA
CASSRVGTGGSSYGYTF
TGTGCCAGTAGTCGTGTGGGGACAGGGGGATCGAGCTATGGCTACACCTTC
>TRBV4-1|TRBJ1-4|NA|few
CASSHYLDEKLFF
TGCGCCAGCAGCCATTATCTCGATGAAAAACTGTTTTTT
>TRBV4-2|TRBJ2-7|NA|NA
CASSQVPPYNEQYF
TGTGCCAGCAGCCAAGTCCCCCCCTATAACGAGCAGTACTTC
>TRBV6-5|TRBJ2-5|TRBD1|NA
CASSFGQGALETQYF
TGTGCCAGCAGTTTTGGACAGGGGGCTCTGGAGACCCAGTACTTC
>TRBV27|TRBJ2-7|TRBD1|NA
CASSRQGGEQYF
TGTGCCAGCAGTAGACAGGGGGGCGAGCAGTACTTC
>TRBV6-5|TRBJ2-7|TRBD1|NA
CASSYSGGPSYEQYF
TGTGCCAGCAGTTACTCAGGGGGCCCATCCTACGAGCAGTACTTC
>TRBV7-3|TRBJ2-1|TRBD2|NA
CASSASPRGAYNEQFF
TGTGCCAGCAGCGCTAGTCCGCGGGGGGCCTACAATGAGCAGTTCTTC
>TRBV6-5|TRBJ2-1|TRBD2|NA
CASSYSSGGGEQFF
TGTGCCAGCAGTTACTCAAGCGGGGGTGGTGAGCAGTTCTTC
>TRBV5-1|TRBJ2-1|NA|NA
CASSLRTANEQFF
TGCGCCAGCAGCTTGCGGACAGCTAATGAGCAGTTCTTC
>TRBV5-1|TRBJ1-5|NA|NA
CASSLNPSGNQPQHF
TGCGCCAGCAGCTTGAACCCCTCAGGCAATCAGCCCCAGCATTTT
>TRBV7-8|TRBJ2-7|NA|NA
CASSLAYRQGGNEQYF
TGTGCCAGCAGCTTAGCTTATCGGCAGGGAGGAAACGAGCAGTACTTC
>TRBV9|TRBJ2-5|TRBD1|NA
CASSVDDREQETQYF
TGTGCCAGCAGCGTCGACGACAGGGAGCAAGAGACCCAGTACTTC
>TRBV4-1|TRBJ1-3|NA|once
CASSKDRISGNTIYF
TGCGCCAGCAGTAAAGACAGGATCTCTGGAAACACCATATATTTT
>TRBV19|TRBJ2-1|TRBD1|few
CASRPVGTGSIYNEQFF
TGTGCCAGTAGACCCGTAGGGACAGGGAGCATCTACAATGAGCAGTTCTTC
>TRBV7-2|TRBJ1-1|TRBD1|NA
CASSPGTGRATEAFF
TGTGCCAGCAGCCCTGGGACAGGGCGGGCCACTGAAGCTTTCTTT
>TRBV7-3|TRBJ2-7|NA|once
CASSIHVTGTYEQYF
TGTGCCAGCAGCATCCACGTGACAGGAACCTACGAGCAGTACTTC
>TRBV15|TRBJ2-5|NA|few
CATSLGGLEETQYF
TGTGCCACCAGCCTCGGGGGGCTTGAAGAGACCCAGTACTTC
>TRBV2|TRBJ2-7|TRBD1|NA
CASRGQVYEQYF
TGTGCCAGCAGGGGACAGGTATACGAGCAGTACTTC
>TRBV4-3|TRBJ1-2|NA|once
CASSQGQGVSANYGYTF
TGCGCCAGCAGCCAAGGGCAGGGTGTATCAGCTAACTATGGCTACACCTTC
>TRBV13|TRBJ2-7|NA|NA
CASSINVDGNYEQYF
TGTGCCAGCTCTATCAACGTGGACGGGAATTACGAGCAGTACTTC
>TRBV19|TRBJ2-3|TRBD2|few
CASSLAGGGTDTQYF
TGTGCCAGTAGTTTGGCCGGGGGGGGCACAGATACGCAGTATTTT
>TRBV10-3|TRBJ1-2|NA|few
CAISGESYGYTF
TGTGCCATCAGTGGCGAGAGCTATGGCTACACCTTC
>TRBV7-8|TRBJ2-7|NA|NA
CASSTRGYEQYF
TGTGCCAGCAGCACTCGGGGCTACGAGCAGTACTTC
>TRBV5-1|TRBJ2-1|NA|NA
CASSFGSKGNEQFF
TGCGCCAGCAGCTTCGGGTCTAAAGGCAATGAGCAGTTCTTC
>TRBV2|TRBJ2-7|NA|NA
CASSAAGAYEQYF
TGTGCCAGCAGTGCTGCAGGGGCCTACGAGCAGTACTTC
>TRBV10-3|TRBJ2-2|NA|NA
CAISKGGGDTGELFF
TGTGCCATCAGTAAGGGGGGGGGAGACACCGGGGAGCTGTTTTTT
>TRBV20-1|TRBJ2-7|NA|NA
CSAQGSYEQYF
TGCAGTGCGCAGGGCTCCTACGAGCAGTACTTC
>TRBV12-5|TRBJ2-7|TRBD2|NA
CASGGGGGYEQYF
TGTGCTAGTGGTGGGGGGGGTGGCTACGAGCAGTACTTC
>TRBV7-3|TRBJ1-1|NA|NA
CASSRGGNTEAFF
TGTGCCAGCAGCCGAGGGGGGAACACTGAAGCTTTCTTT
>TRBV6-6|TRBJ2-1|NA|NA
CASSYAREDEQFF
TGTGCCAGCAGTTACGCCAGGGAGGATGAGCAGTTCTTC
>TRBV6-5|TRBJ1-1|NA|NA
CASTRGNTEAFF
TGTGCCAGCACTAGGGGTAACACTGAAGCTTTCTTT